These T cell receptor beta chains were read from a single sample in a study of T cells in Graves' hyperthyroidism and ophthalmopathy. Via MiXCR, TCRdb re-called the multiplex PCR reads, giving one row per CDR3 protein. The sample lists 450,000 to 650,000 distinct CDR3 sequences; 15% to 20% were seen once. The sample consisted of blood. The receptors come from a woman under 30 with Graves' ophthalmopathy. Both conserved end residues are part of each CDR3. D genes are given only for firm matches. A row's size may be missing; if present it is once, few, many or a size class.

d_gene	abundance	v_gene	j_gene	CDR3aa	CDR3nt
NA	many	TRBV5-1	TRBJ1-2	CASSLEHVSNYGYTF	TGCGCCAGCAGCTTGGAACACGTTTCTAACTATGGCTACACCTTC
NA	few	TRBV2	TRBJ2-4	CASRGGPVHQYF	TGTGCCAGCAGGGGGGGACCGGTCCATCAATACTTC
NA	few	TRBV20-1	TRBJ2-7	CSAITAGSSYEQYF	TGCAGTGCTATTACCGCCGGGTCCTCGTACGAGCAGTACTTC
NA	few	TRBV15	TRBJ2-7	CATSRDFPYEQYF	TGTGCCACCAGCAGAGATTTCCCCTACGAGCAGTACTTC
TRBD1	few	TRBV7-7	TRBJ2-3	CASSLGTGIPDTQYF	TGTGCTAGCAGCTTAGGGACAGGGATACCAGATACGCAGTATTTT
TRBD1	many	TRBV6-1	TRBJ1-5	CASSARDREGQPQHF	TGTGCCAGCAGTGCGCGGGACAGGGAGGGACAGCCCCAGCATTTT
NA	many	TRBV7-2	TRBJ2-3	CASRGTLSTDTQYF	TGTGCCAGCAGGGGGACCTTGAGTACAGATACGCAGTATTTT
NA	NA	TRBV13	TRBJ1-1	CASSGTDWLGAFF	TGTGCCAGCAGCGGAACAGACTGGCTGGGGGCTTTCTTT
NA	NA	TRBV5-5	TRBJ2-3	CASSPVSGGYTDTQYF	TGTGCCAGCAGTCCGGTAAGCGGAGGCTACACAGATACGCAGTATTTT
NA	NA	TRBV11-2	TRBJ2-7	CASSDRWSSYEQYF	TGTGCCAGCAGCGACCGTTGGAGCTCCTACGAGCAGTACTTC
NA	many	TRBV12-3/TRBV12-4	TRBJ2-1	CASSLITWSSYNEQFF	TGTGCCAGCAGTTTAATAACTTGGAGCTCCTACAATGAGCAGTTCTTC
NA	few	TRBV9	TRBJ1-2	CASSGAAGGDRYGYTF	TGTGCCAGCAGTGGGGCCGCGGGGGGGGACCGCTATGGCTACACCTTC